This passage covers 26 T cell receptor beta chains from one sample sequenced in a study of cytomegalovirus exposure and HLA in healthy donors. The study ran its PCR with 60 Vbeta and 13 Jbeta primers. Method: immunoSEQ multiplex PCR; TCRdb's copy keeps in-frame clones and lacks some. The sample lists 250,000 to 350,000 clones; more than 55% were seen once. Material for sequencing was PBMCs. These receptors were obtained from a female donor in good health and CMV-seronegative.

The chain recombines TRBV6-1 with TRBJ1-1; 9 bases are shared with TRBD1. The germline V gene encodes CDR1 MNHNS and CDR2 SASEGT. V trimming: 5 bases; J trimming: 8 bases; junction bases outside the gene matches: 9. The CDR3 is 14 residues long. The CDR3 sequence: CASSPPGQGMEAFF. The CDR3 DNA reads as TGTGCCAGCAGTCCACCGGGACAGGGAATGGAAGCTTTCTTT.

The chain couples TRBV7-9 to TRBJ1-1; D gene ambiguous. This CDR3 has 11 residues. Germline loops: CDR1 SEHNR, CDR2 FQNEAQ (reference sequence). V was cut by 1 base and J by 10 bases, with 7 bases left in between. CDR3 nucleotides: TGTGCCAGCAGCTTAGTAGGAGTAGCTTTCTTT. Residues: CASSLVGVAFF.

The chain uses TRBV7-2 and TRBJ2-1, with TRBD2 identical over 9 bases. Germline V gene data show CDR1 as SGHTA and CDR2 as FQGNSA. With V trimmed by 3 bases and J by 5 bases, 5 bases remained unmatched. The CDR3 length is 15 residues. CDR3 amino acids: CASSFRASGNNEQFF. The CDR3 bases are TGTGCCAGCAGCTTTCGTGCTAGCGGGAACAATGAGCAGTTCTTC. Complete variable domain (other parts from reference TRBV7-2 and TRBJ2-1): GAGVSQSPSNKVTEKGKDVELRCDPISGHTALYWYRQSLGQGLEFLIYFQGNSAPDKSGLPSDRFSAERTGGSVSTLTIQRTQQEDSAVYLCASSFRASGNNEQFFGPGTRLTVL.

The rearrangement uses TRBV2 and TRBJ2-7, with a tentative D call TRBD2 (6 bases). V was shortened by 6 bases and J by 2 bases, with 14 bases between the two germline ends. From germline, CDR1 is SNHLY and CDR2 FYNNEI. This CDR3 is built from 14 residues. Here the CDR3 DNA reads TGTGCCAGCAGACGGAGCTGGGGGGCCTACGAGCAGTACTTC. This translates into CASRRSWGAYEQYF.

V and J are TRBV6-5 and TRBJ2-7; 8 positions agree with TRBD2. Germline CDR1 reads MNHEY; CDR2 reads SVGAGI. The CDR3 length is 14 residues. V lost 10 bases, J lost 5 bases, and 13 bases stayed unmatched. The CDR3 coding sequence is TGTGCCACCTATTTCCCGGGGGGGGCCCACGAGCAGTACTTC. Protein: CATYFPGGAHEQYF.

The gene calls are TRBV5-1 and TRBJ2-7; D may be TRBD2 (7 bases). Trimming removed 0 bases at V and 0 bases at J, with 10 bases between. CDR1 is SGHRS, CDR2 YFSETQ, per germline. The CDR3 loop spans 15 amino acids. The CDR3 reads CASSLEAGHSYEQYF. The DNA for the CDR3 is TGCGCCAGCAGCTTGGAAGCGGGACACTCCTACGAGCAGTACTTC.

This clone was counted once. The chain is built from TRBV2 and TRBJ2-1; D remains unclear. The V gene lost 1 base and the J gene lost 6 bases, with 10 bases spanning the gap. Looked up from germline, CDR1 is SNHLY and CDR2 is FYNNEI. The CDR3 has 14 amino acids. The CDR3 loop reads CASSEGGSGNEQFF. CDR3 nucleotides: TGTGCCAGCAGTGAAGGTGGTAGTGGCAATGAGCAGTTCTTC.

V gene TRBV2 combines with J gene TRBJ2-5; D not certain. The DNA matches TRBJ2-7 better at its end, which makes the J call doubtful. Germline V CDR1 and CDR2: SNHLY, FYNNEI. The CDR3 runs to 14 residues. CDR3 DNA sequence: TGTGCCAGCAGTGAATCCCCCGGTCCCCACGAGCAGTACTTC. Its translation is CASSESPGPHEQYF.

This chain connects TRBV5-6 to TRBJ2-7, with 13 positions matching TRBD2. The CDR3 extends over 16 amino acids. Losses at the gene ends were 4 bases for V and 4 bases for J; bases not matched to a gene: 8. In germline, CDR1 is SGHDT, CDR2 YYEEEE. The CDR3 loop reads CASSPGTSGEGYEQYF. The DNA for the CDR3 is TGTGCCAGCAGCCCGGGGACTAGCGGGGAGGGGTACGAGCAGTACTTC. Full variable domain (remainder filled in from reference TRBV5-6 and TRBJ2-7): DAGVTQSPTHLIKTRGQQVTLRCSPKSGHDTVSWYQQALGQGPQFIFQYYEEEERQRGNFPDRFSGHQFPNYSSELNVNALLLGDSALYLCASSPGTSGEGYEQYFGPGTRLTVT.

The chain joins TRBV28 to TRBJ1-3, with 7 bases fitting TRBD1. V was pared by 8 bases and J by 0 bases, with 13 bases of the junction left unmatched. Per germline, CDR1 MDHEN and CDR2 SYDVKM. The CDR3 is 17 amino acids. The CDR3 loop reads CASSPPGQHFSGNTIYF. The CDR3 DNA reads TGTGCCAGCTCACCTCCGGGACAGCATTTCTCTGGAAACACCATATATTTT.

This clone was seen a single time. The rearrangement joins TRBV7-2 to TRBJ1-5; 7 positions match TRBD1. CDR1 and CDR2 from the germline V gene are SGHTA and FQGNSA. With V trimmed by 5 bases and J by 1 base, 5 bases remained unmatched. This CDR3 is 15 amino acids long. The CDR3 DNA is TGTGCCAGCAGCATTCGACAGGGAAGCAATCAGCCCCAGCATTTT. It specifies CASSIRQGSNQPQHF.

In its sample, this clone was seen a few times. V is TRBV12-5 and J is TRBJ2-1, with D perhaps matching TRBD2 (6 bases). V gave up 8 bases and J gave up 6 bases, with 11 bases separating them. The CDR3 is 12 amino acids. Germline CDR1 and CDR2: LGHNT and FRNRAP. The CDR3 sequence: CASTPSANEQFF. Written as DNA, the CDR3 is TGTGCTAGTACTCCTAGCGCCAATGAGCAGTTCTTC.

The chain links TRBV5-1 to TRBJ2-7; D unclear. Germline V gene sequence: CDR1 SGHRS, CDR2 YFSETQ. This CDR3 is built from 11 residues. V lost 0 bases and J 7 bases, leaving 5 bases between the germline ends. The CDR3 here is CASSLDREQYF. For the CDR3, the DNA is TGCGCCAGCAGCTTGGACAGAGAGCAGTACTTC.

The rearrangement joins TRBV6-1 to TRBJ2-1; 8 bases are shared with TRBD2. This CDR3 region has 14 residues. V trimming: 8 bases; J trimming: 1 base; junction bases outside the gene matches: 4. Germline V lookup: CDR1 MNHNS, CDR2 SASEGT. In DNA form, the CDR3 reads TGTGCCAGCGGCGGGGGGTCGTCCTACAATGAGCAGTTCTTC. Its protein is CASGGGSSYNEQFF.

The chain links TRBV13 to TRBJ1-6; 9 bases fit TRBD1. Trimming at V came to 5 bases and at J to 9 bases, leaving 8 bases not matched to a gene. The length of the CDR3 is 15 residues. CDR1 is PRHDT and CDR2 is FYEKMQ in the germline V gene (reference sequence). CDR3 sequence (DNA): TGTGCCAGCAGCGTCGGGACAGGGTTAACTTCACCCCTCCACTTT. Amino acids: CASSVGTGLTSPLHF.

CDR3 nucleotides: TGTGCCAGCAGCTTAGAACTAGTCGGAGAGACCCAGTACTTC. This codes for CASSLELVGETQYF. The V gene is TRBV7-2, the J gene TRBJ2-5; TRBD2 is a possible D gene (5 bases). V was trimmed by 1 base and J by 4 bases, leaving 10 bases between them. Germline V gives CDR1 SGHTA, CDR2 FQGNSA. This CDR3 comprises 14 residues.

The V call is TRBV18, the J call TRBJ2-7; D might be TRBD1 (6 bases). The CDR3 has 15 residues. The germline V gene encodes CDR1 KGHSH and CDR2 LQKENI. V gave up 6 bases and J gave up 2 bases, with 17 bases separating them. CDR3 nucleotide sequence: TGTGCCAGCTCCCCCGACAGGAACCCAACCTACGAGCAGTACTTC. It is translated as CASSPDRNPTYEQYF.

V usage is TRBV10-1 and J usage is TRBJ2-1; TRBD2 matches at 14 bases. Germline V CDR1 and CDR2: WNHNN, SYGVQD (reference sequence). The CDR3 totals 17 residues. With 6 bases clipped from V and 9 bases from J, the junction kept 13 bases outside the gene matches. As DNA, the CDR3 is TGCGCCAGCAGCTTGGGACTAGCGGGAGTAGGGCAGGGTGAGCAGTTCTTC. Translation: CASSLGLAGVGQGEQFF.

The CDR3 DNA sequence: TGCGCCAGCAGCTCGGACAGGGTTGTTAATGAAAAACTGTTTTTT. This encodes CASSSDRVVNEKLFF. The chain is built from TRBV5-1 and TRBJ1-4, with TRBD1 matching 8 bases. From germline, CDR1 is SGHRS and CDR2 YFSETQ. The trim removed 3 bases at V and 4 bases at J, leaving 5 bases unmatched. CDR3 size: 15 residues.

V gene TRBV5-8 combines with J gene TRBJ1-1; maybe TRBD1 (5 bases). The CDR3 loop spans 15 amino acids. Trimming pared 2 bases from V and 2 bases from J, leaving 13 bases between. Germline CDR1 SGHTS, CDR2 YDEGEE. The CDR3 DNA sequence: TGTGCCAGCAGCTTTCAGGGTCGGGTAAACACTGAAGCTTTCTTT. Translated, it gives CASSFQGRVNTEAFF. The full variable domain, in which reference TRBV5-8 and TRBJ1-1 provide the parts outside the CDR3, is EAGVTQSPTHLIKTRGQQATLRCSPISGHTSVYWYQQALGLGLQFLLWYDEGEERNRGNFPPRFSGRQFPNYSSELNVNALELEDSALYLCASSFQGRVNTEAFFGQGTRLTVV.

In regard to this clone: This sample includes further DNA sequences coding for the same CDR3. V is TRBV27 and J is TRBJ2-7; 8 bases align to TRBD2. V shed 4 bases, J shed 0 bases, and the junction held 2 bases outside the gene matches. Per germline, CDR1 MNHEY and CDR2 SMNVEV (reference sequence). The CDR3 length is 14 residues. The CDR3 loop reads CASSSSGSSYEQYF. The CDR3 bases are TGTGCCAGCAGTTCGAGCGGGAGCTCCTACGAGCAGTACTTC.

This chain joins TRBV4-2 and TRBJ1-6; a possible D gene is TRBD1 (5 bases). There are 16 residues in the CDR3. Germline V gene data show CDR1 as LGHNA and CDR2 as YNFKEQ. Trimming left V 4 bases short and J 4 bases short, with 14 bases between. CDR3 DNA: TGTGCCAGCAGCCCAGCGGGGGGAGGGTATAATTCACCCCTCCACTTT. Amino acids: CASSPAGGGYNSPLHF.

The J gene is TRBJ2-7, the V gene TRBV28; weak D call: TRBD1 (5 bases). Trimming shortened V by 6 bases and J by 2 bases, and 14 bases separated the two germline ends. The CDR3 is 14 amino acids. Looked up from germline, CDR1 is MDHEN and CDR2 is SYDVKM. CDR3 protein: CASRPLKGTYEQYF. The CDR3 DNA follows: TGTGCCAGCAGACCCCTGAAGGGGACCTACGAGCAGTACTTC.

The V call is TRBV7-8, the J call TRBJ1-5; TRBD1 aligns across 8 bases. The CDR3 extends over 19 amino acids. J gave up 3 bases and V 2 bases, and 15 bases lay outside the gene matches. Germline assignment: CDR1 SGHVS and CDR2 FQNEAQ. The CDR3 DNA reads TGTGCCAGCAGCTTATCTACCAGGACAGGGACGAGATTCAATCAGCCCCAGCATTTT. Translated, it gives CASSLSTRTGTRFNQPQHF.

The chain employs TRBV28 and TRBJ1-2; D is perhaps TRBD1 (6 bases). V was cut by 5 bases and J by 2 bases, with 21 bases left in between. Germline lookup yields CDR1 MDHEN and CDR2 SYDVKM. The CDR3 is 17 amino acids. In DNA form, the CDR3 reads TGTGCCAGCAGTCGAGCGCAGGGGTTCTTATTCAACTATGGCTACACCTTC. It translates to CASSRAQGFLFNYGYTF.

This clone was counted only a few times. The V call is TRBV11-2, the J call TRBJ2-5, with a tentative D call TRBD1 (8 bases). The V end lost 0 bases, the J end lost 4 bases, and 15 bases lay between the germline ends. CDR1 is SGHAT and CDR2 is FQNNGV in the germline V gene. The CDR3 consists of 16 residues. DNA for the CDR3: TGTGCCAGCAGCTTAGATACAGGGGGGGTTGGAGAGACCCAGTACTTC. It yields the protein CASSLDTGGVGETQYF.